A single sample is the source of the 4 T cell receptor beta chains below, sequenced in a study of CD8 T cells in Susac syndrome. The authors reverse transcribed roughly 0.5 to 1 ug RNA with random hexamers. MiXCR, applied by TCRdb to the immunoSEQ multiplex PCR reads, yields one record per CDR3 protein. The table includes about 180,000 distinct CDR3 sequences, about 93% detected once. The sequenced sample was CD4+ T cells from PBMCs. These receptor sequences come from a human donor with Susac syndrome.

J is TRBJ2-6 and V is TRBV18, with 7 bases matching TRBD1. Germline V gives CDR1 KGHSH, CDR2 LQKENI. The CDR3 length is 16 residues. V lost 3 bases to trimming and J lost 0 bases; unmatched junction nucleotides: 2. The CDR3 region is CASSPTGTSGANVLTF. In DNA form, the CDR3 reads TGTGCCAGCTCACCGACAGGGACCTCTGGGGCCAACGTCCTGACTTTC. Full variable domain (outside the CDR3, taken from reference TRBV18 and TRBJ2-6): NAGVMQNPRHLVRRRGQEARLRCSPMKGHSHVYWYRQLPEEGLKFMVYLQKENIIDESGMPKERFSAEFPKEGPSILRIQQVVRGDSAAYFCASSPTGTSGANVLTFGAGSRLTVL.

The rearrangement joins TRBV4-2 to TRBJ2-1, with unresolved D. The CDR3 loop spans 15 amino acids. CDR1 LGHNA and CDR2 YNFKEQ come from the germline V gene. V lost 0 bases and J 5 bases, leaving 11 bases between the germline ends. The CDR3 nucleotides read TGTGCCAGCAGCCAAGAAGTAAGGCTGAACAATGAGCAGTTCTTC. Its translation is CASSQEVRLNNEQFF.

This sequence joins TRBV2 and TRBJ1-2; 9 bases map to TRBD1. Germline V gives CDR1 SNHLY, CDR2 FYNNEI. V gave up 6 bases and J gave up 7 bases; unmatched junction bases: 9. CDR3 length: 14 residues. The CDR3 spells CASRSRDRASGYTF. The CDR3 nucleotides are TGTGCCAGCAGGTCCCGGGACAGGGCCTCTGGCTACACCTTC.

The DNA for the CDR3 is TGTGCCAGCAGTGAAGCGGCCGGGGCAGGTGGCTACACCTTC. This sequence encodes CASSEAAGAGGYTF. The V and J genes are TRBV2 and TRBJ1-2; TRBD1 is a possible D gene (5 bases). Trimming shortened V by 0 bases and J by 7 bases, and 12 bases separated the two germline ends. Germline loops: CDR1 SNHLY, CDR2 FYNNEI. The CDR3 spans 14 residues.